This TCR beta chain was recorded in a study of T cell clones after liver transplantation. Study-level information: In this trial, immunosuppression withdrawal was attempted within 2 years of liver transplant. TCRbeta sequencing after a pre-transplant mixed lymphocyte reaction identified graft-donor-reactive clones, later tracked in post-transplant blood. Tolerance: complete withdrawal held at least one year, liver enzymes staying within twice normal.

V was clipped by 3 bases and J by 4 bases; unmatched bases: 4. This CDR3 spans 17 amino acids. CDR1 and CDR2 from the germline V gene are SGHDN and FVKESK. Clones were read by immunoSEQ multiplex PCR, and TCRdb kept only the in-frame ones, dropping some. The table has over 8,500 clones, around 70% seen once. The V gene is TRBV14, the J gene TRBJ2-6; 12 bases align to TRBD1. The material sequenced was CD4+ T cells from blood, taken about 2.5 years after liver transplant. The sequence was collected from a human patient who received a liver transplant. The graft donor may have contributed some T cells. The chain's CDR3 is CASSQGQGAPGANVLTF. The DNA of the CDR3 is TGTGCCAGCAGCCAGGGACAGGGGGCGCCCGGGGCCAACGTCCTGACTTTC. Supplemented by reference TRBV14 and TRBJ2-6, the full variable domain reads EAGVTQFPSHSVIEKGQTVTLRCDPISGHDNLYWYRRVMGKEIKFLLHFVKESKQDESGMPNNRFLAERTGGTYSTLKVQPAELEDSGVYFCASSQGQGAPGANVLTFGAGSRLTVL.